The source of this TCR beta chain is a study of T cell responses to AZD1222 COVID-19 vaccine. General study findings and limits: Regions 160-218 and 743-854 dominated among vaccine-associated CD4 TCRs spanning spike.

CDR3 length: 16 residues. V lost 2 bases, J lost 4 bases, and 4 bases stayed unmatched. Per the germline V gene, CDR1 is MDHEN and CDR2 is SYDVKM. Regarding this clone: Its antigen is currently unknown.

The protocol was immunoSEQ multiplex PCR, while the TCRdb copy is restricted to in-frame clones and leaves out a portion. Of around 83,000 clones listed, about 92% are singletons. Sample: peripheral blood, taken on day 0 of AZD1222 vaccination. The TCR sequence derives from an adult in good health. The chain has TRBV28 and TRBJ2-2; 10 nucleotides match TRBD2. For the CDR3, the DNA is TGTGCCAGCAGTTTAGAGCGGGAGGGCCGCACCGGGGAGCTGTTTTTT. Protein: CASSLEREGRTGELFF.